This TCR beta chain derives from a study of radiotherapy plus CTLA-4 blockade in lung cancer. Focal radiation was given together with CTLA-4 blockade (ipilimumab) to patients with chemo-refractory metastatic non-small-cell lung cancer. Note on this clone: Its specificity is not known.

Libraries were prepared by immunoSEQ multiplex PCR; TCRdb keeps only in-frame clonotypes and omits some of them. Among 80,000 or so clones listed, around 81% were seen once. The study's findings and limits: Response, reportedly, was best predicted by interferon-beta along with early blood T cell clone dynamics. Radiotherapy was combined with ipilimumab, and tumor-derived TCR clones then expanded in blood.

The specimen comprised peripheral blood, sampled from a patient treated with radiotherapy plus ipilimumab. This clonotype was sampled from a human donor with non-small cell lung cancer who had a partial response to radiotherapy plus ipilimumab. Some clones in this sample may be carry-over from other donors' samples.

CDR3 sequence reads: CASSPRQGSGNTIYF. In DNA form, the CDR3 reads TGTGCCAGCAGCCCTCGACAGGGGTCTGGAAACACCATATATTTT. V gene TRBV11-2 combines with J gene TRBJ1-3, with 8 bases identical to TRBD1. The V segment lost 5 bases and the J segment 1 base; nucleotides outside the gene matches: 4. The V gene's germline CDR1 is SGHAT and CDR2 FQNNGV. CDR3 length: 15 residues.